The sequence of this TCR beta chain was determined in a study of T cells in Graves' hyperthyroidism and ophthalmopathy. This clonotype was recorded at least ten times. CDR1 is MGHRA and CDR2 is YSYEKL in the germline V gene. Trimming took off 4 bases at V and 8 bases at J, with 14 bases between the two ends. This CDR3 region has 13 residues. RNA transcripts provided the source from which TCR beta CDR3 regions were amplified. HTBI primers were used for first-round RT-PCR of the TCR CDR3. One entry per CDR3 protein, called by TCRdb with MiXCR from the multiplex PCR reads. The sample holds about 250,000 distinct CDR3 sequences, more than 20% seen once.

This receptor was obtained from a woman between 35 and 50 years old with Graves' ophthalmopathy. This chain uses TRBV4-1 with TRBJ1-1, with D perhaps TRBD1 (5 bases). The sequenced material came from blood. In DNA form, the CDR3 reads TGCGCCAGCAGCCTCGTAAGGGGACCCGAAGCTTTCTTT. Translating gives CASSLVRGPEAFF.